This T cell receptor (beta chain) is from a study of blood T cell repertoires in COVID-19. Across the whole study: PBMCs, B-cell-depleted T cells, or T cells were the source of the cDNA or gDNA that made up the material.

V was cut by 4 bases and J by 2 bases, with 5 bases left in between. The germline CDR1 and CDR2 sequences are SQVTM and ANQGSEA. This CDR3 is 11 amino acids long. This clone was seen more than once but under ten times. Methods used by the authors: From reference gene primer amplification, estimates of nucleated cell counts were derived. Method: immunoSEQ multiplex PCR; TCRdb's copy keeps in-frame clones and lacks some. V, J and clone size derive from that table, while D and trimming were established from the DNA sequence. The sample has 200,000 to 300,000 clones; around 87% are singletons. The sequence derives from a woman between 50 and 59 years old with acute or convalescent COVID-19. The chain employs TRBV29-1 and TRBJ1-2; D is unresolved. Sequencing was carried out using peripheral blood. CDR3 nucleotides: TGCAGCGTTGCCGGGAACTATGGCTACACCTTC. Its protein is CSVAGNYGYTF. Based on the CDR3 plus reference TRBV29-1 and TRBJ1-2, the full variable domain is SAVISQKPSRDICQRGTSLTIQCQVDSQVTMMFWYRQQPGQSLTLIATANQGSEATYESGFVIDKFPISRPNLTFSTLTVSNMSPEDSSIYLCSVAGNYGYTFGSGTRLTVV.